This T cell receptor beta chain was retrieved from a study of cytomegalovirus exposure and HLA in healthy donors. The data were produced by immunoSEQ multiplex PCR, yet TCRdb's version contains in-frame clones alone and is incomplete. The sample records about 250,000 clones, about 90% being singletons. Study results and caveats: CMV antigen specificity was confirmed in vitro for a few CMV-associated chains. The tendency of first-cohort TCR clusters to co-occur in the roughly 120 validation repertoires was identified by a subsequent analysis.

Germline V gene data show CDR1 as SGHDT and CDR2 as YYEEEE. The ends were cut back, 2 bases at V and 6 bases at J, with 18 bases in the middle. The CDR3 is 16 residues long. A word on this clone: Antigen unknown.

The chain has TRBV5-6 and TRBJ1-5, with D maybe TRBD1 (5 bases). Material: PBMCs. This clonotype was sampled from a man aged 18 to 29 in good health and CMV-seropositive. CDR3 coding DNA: TGTGCCAGCAGCTTCGGAGGGGCCTCCGGAAGTCAGCCCCAGCATTTT. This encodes CASSFGGASGSQPQHF.